The entry below gives a single T cell receptor (beta chain) sequence along with its context. TCRdb's copy holds only in-frame clones and misses some; the assay was immunoSEQ multiplex PCR. The data contain roughly 280,000 clones, about 88% of them singletons. This study enrolled people aged 18 to 89 from under 25 US geographic areas. The data were taken from a study of blood T cell repertoires in COVID-19. From germline, CDR1 is KGHSH and CDR2 LQKENI. V lost 6 bases, J lost 7 bases, and 9 bases lay in between. The CDR3 totals 12 residues. This TCR was recovered from a woman in her forties or fifties who had recovered from COVID-19. J is TRBJ1-4 and V is TRBV18, with D uncertain. The sequencing input was PBMCs or T cells enriched from blood (not recorded which). The CDR3 DNA sequence: TGTGCCAGCTCCGAGGTGGGTGAAAAACTGTTTTTT. Residues: CASSEVGEKLFF.